The 30 T cell receptor beta chains reported below all come from one sample, sequenced in a study of T cells of healthy individuals. Via MiXCR, TCRdb re-called the 5' RACE reads, giving one row per CDR3 protein. This sample has 85,000 to 100,000 distinct CDR3 sequences, with 17% found just once. The receptors come from a human donor in good health.

CDR3 DNA: TGCGCCAGCAGCCAAGGCGCTAGCGGGGGGCGCCAAGAGACCCAGTACTTC. Translation gives CASSQGASGGRQETQYF. The V and J genes are TRBV4-3 and TRBJ2-5; 11 bases agree with TRBD2. V was clipped by 1 base and J by 1 base; unmatched bases: 5. CDR1 is LGHNA and CDR2 is YSLEER in the germline V gene. This CDR3 spans 17 amino acids.

J is TRBJ2-7 and V is TRBV7-9; 11 bases are a match to TRBD1. Germline CDR1 is SEHNR and CDR2 is FQNEAQ (reference sequence). CDR3 length equals 13 residues. V lost 5 bases, J lost 7 bases, and 4 bases stayed unmatched. The CDR3 region is CASSGQGAREQYF. CDR3 in DNA: TGTGCCAGCAGCGGACAGGGGGCGCGGGAGCAGTACTTC.

The chain couples TRBV4-3 to TRBJ2-7; 9 nucleotides line up with TRBD2. Losses at the gene ends were 2 bases for V and 5 bases for J; bases not matched to a gene: 7. Per germline, CDR1 LGHNA and CDR2 YSLEER. This CDR3 has 15 amino acids. CDR3 loop: CASSQQAGGSDEQYF. The DNA of the CDR3 is TGCGCCAGCAGCCAACAAGCGGGGGGTTCAGACGAGCAGTACTTC.

The CDR3 nucleotides are TGTGCCAGCAATCAAGTTAGCGGGAGCAATGAGCAGTTCTTC. This encodes CASNQVSGSNEQFF. This chain uses TRBV28 with TRBJ2-1; 9 bases agree with TRBD2. After removal of 7 bases from V and 6 bases from J, the junction contained 7 bases not matched to a gene. The CDR3 sequence is 14 residues long. CDR1 is MDHEN, CDR2 SYDVKM, per germline.

The chain is built from TRBV6-2 or TRBV6-3 and TRBJ1-2; possibly TRBD1 for D (6 bases). The CDR3 runs to 15 residues. CDR1 and CDR2 (germline): MNHEY, SVGEGT. CDR3 nucleotides: TGTGCTACCACCCCCATTGGGGGGGGCGAGGAAGGCTACACCTTC. This translates into CATTPIGGGEEGYTF.

The chain links TRBV10-3 to TRBJ2-3, with D uncertain. Germline CDR1 is ENHRY and CDR2 is SYGVKD. The V end lost 0 bases, the J end lost 1 base, and 8 bases lay between the germline ends. The CDR3 is 15 amino acids. CDR3 coding DNA: TGTGCCATCAGTGAGTCCCGACCCGGCACAGATACGCAGTATTTT. Protein: CAISESRPGTDTQYF.

This clonotype was observed a handful of times. This rearrangement joins TRBV4-2 to TRBJ1-5; TRBD1 aligns across 10 bases. Germline V CDR1 and CDR2: LGHNA, YNFKEQ. V trimming: 4 bases; J trimming: 5 bases; junction bases outside the gene matches: 2. This CDR3 contains 14 residues. This chain's CDR3 is CASSPDRGDQPQHF. In DNA form, the CDR3 reads TGTGCCAGCAGCCCGGACAGGGGGGATCAGCCCCAGCATTTT.

The table lists this clonotype with a few counts. V gene TRBV7-2 combines with J gene TRBJ2-5; TRBD2 matches 7 bases. Germline trimming cut 5 bases from V and 5 bases from J; bases unmatched to any gene: 5. The CDR3 is made up of 13 amino acids. Germline values: CDR1 SGHTA, CDR2 FQGNSA. For the CDR3, the DNA is TGTGCCAGCAGCAGGCGGGAGAGGGAGACCCAGTACTTC. It translates to CASSRRERETQYF. Full variable domain (missing parts from reference TRBV7-2 and TRBJ2-5): GAGVSQSPSNKVTEKGKDVELRCDPISGHTALYWYRQSLGQGLEFLIYFQGNSAPDKSGLPSDRFSAERTGGSVSTLTIQRTQQEDSAVYLCASSRRERETQYFGPGTRLLVL.

Many counts were recorded for this clonotype. The chain recombines TRBV11-3 with TRBJ2-2; TRBD1 matches at 7 bases. This CDR3 comprises 15 residues. The V gene end was trimmed by 5 bases and the J gene end by 0 bases; junction bases not matched to a gene: 3. Germline CDR1 SGHNT, CDR2 YENEEA. CDR3 bases: TGTGCCAGCAGCCAGACAGGGACGAACACCGGGGAGCTGTTTTTT. Translated: CASSQTGTNTGELFF. The entire variable domain, with the rest obtained from reference TRBV11-3 and TRBJ2-2, is as follows: EAGVVQSPRYKIIEKKQPVAFWCNPISGHNTLYWYLQNLGQGPELLIRYENEEAVDDSQLPKDRFSAERLKGVDSTLKIQPAELGDSAVYLCASSQTGTNTGELFFGEGSRLTVL.

The rearrangement links TRBV13 to TRBJ1-1; D call uncertain. Germline values: CDR1 PRHDT, CDR2 FYEKMQ (reference sequence). V dropped 0 bases and J dropped 3 bases, with 11 bases sitting between them. CDR3 length equals 15 residues. The CDR3 loop is CASSLGPGSDTEAFF. For the CDR3, the DNA is TGTGCCAGCAGCTTAGGACCGGGCTCGGACACTGAAGCTTTCTTT.

A few counts support this clonotype. The genes are TRBV2 and TRBJ2-5; D remains unclear. The CDR3 extends over 15 amino acids. Germline loops: CDR1 SNHLY, CDR2 FYNNEI. Trimming took 11 bases from V and 4 from J, leaving 23 bases between them. The CDR3, as DNA: TGTGCCTCAACCCCCGGGCAATTATACCTAGAGACCCAGTACTTC. Its translation: CASTPGQLYLETQYF.

The rearrangement uses TRBV7-9 and TRBJ1-3, with TRBD1 as a possible D gene (5 bases). Germline V gene sequence: CDR1 SEHNR, CDR2 FQNEAQ (reference sequence). Trimming removed 0 bases at V and 1 base at J, with 16 bases between. There are 18 residues in the CDR3. CDR3 in DNA: TGTGCCAGCAGCTTAGCGATCGGGGCCCCTTCGTCTGGAAACACCATATATTTT. Translating gives CASSLAIGAPSSGNTIYF.

This clonotype was found many times. The chain recombines TRBV2 with TRBJ2-2; TRBD2 is a possible D gene (5 bases). Germline V lookup: CDR1 SNHLY, CDR2 FYNNEI. This CDR3 is 12 amino acids long. Trimming removed 7 bases at V and 7 bases at J, with 10 bases between. Here the CDR3 reads CASNPTSGELFF. Here the CDR3 DNA reads TGTGCCAGCAACCCTACTAGCGGGGAGCTGTTTTTT. The variable domain in full, with the rest retrieved from reference TRBV2 and TRBJ2-2, is EPEVTQTPSHQVTQMGQEVILRCVPISNHLYFYWYRQILGQKVEFLVSFYNNEISEKSEIFDDQFSVERPDGSNFTLKIRSTKLEDSAMYFCASNPTSGELFFGEGSRLTVL.

The chain is built from TRBV2 and TRBJ2-2; D assignment may be TRBD1 or TRBD2 (5 bases each). V lost 5 bases and J lost 6, with 16 bases in between. The CDR3 consists of 15 residues. The germline CDR1 and CDR2 sequences are SNHLY and FYNNEI. CDR3 residues: CASSPGPTYAGELFF. The CDR3 bases are TGTGCCAGCAGTCCGGGGCCGACGTACGCCGGGGAGCTGTTTTTT. Full variable domain (outside the CDR3, taken from reference TRBV2 and TRBJ2-2): EPEVTQTPSHQVTQMGQEVILRCVPISNHLYFYWYRQILGQKVEFLVSFYNNEISEKSEIFDDQFSVERPDGSNFTLKIRSTKLEDSAMYFCASSPGPTYAGELFFGEGSRLTVL.

This sequence joins TRBV20-1 and TRBJ2-3, with 8 bases lining up with TRBD2. Germline V gives CDR1 DFQATT, CDR2 SNEGSKA (reference sequence). V was pared by 4 bases and J by 3 bases, with 15 bases of the junction left unmatched. The CDR3 runs to 17 residues. CDR3 residues: CSANAGRRGGRTDTQYF. The CDR3 DNA follows: TGCAGTGCTAATGCGGGCAGGAGAGGCGGGAGGACAGATACGCAGTATTTT.

This clonotype has at least ten counts. The chain uses TRBV20-1 and TRBJ2-3; possibly TRBD2 for D (5 bases). Per the germline V gene, CDR1 is DFQATT and CDR2 is SNEGSKA (reference sequence). V lost 6 bases and J 4 bases, leaving 17 bases between the germline ends. CDR3 size: 14 residues. CDR3 loop: CSAPDLGAADTQYF. The CDR3 nucleotides are TGCAGTGCACCCGACTTGGGAGCGGCAGATACGCAGTATTTT.

This clonotype was counted ten times or more. This sequence joins TRBV6-6 and TRBJ1-4; TRBD1 agrees at 7 bases. The length of the CDR3 is 17 residues. Looked up from germline, CDR1 is MNHNY and CDR2 is SVGAGI (reference sequence). V lost 0 bases to trimming and J lost 2 bases; unmatched junction nucleotides: 6. In DNA, the CDR3 is TGTGCCAGCAGTTACTCGGGACAGCTCGAGACTAATGAAAAACTGTTTTTT. This gives the protein CASSYSGQLETNEKLFF.

This clonotype was detected ten times or more. This chain connects TRBV7-9 to TRBJ2-2; D gene uncertain. V was shortened by 11 bases and J by 4 bases, with 8 bases between the two germline ends. The CDR3 contains 11 residues. The germline V gene has CDR1 SEHNR and CDR2 FQNEAQ (reference sequence). The CDR3: CADRATGELFF. CDR3 in DNA: TGTGCCGACCGGGCCACCGGGGAGCTGTTTTTT.

V gene TRBV29-1 combines with J gene TRBJ2-3, with no clear D. The CDR3 contains 12 residues. Germline V CDR1 and CDR2: SQVTM, ANQGSEA. V was pared by 5 bases and J by 0 bases, with 6 bases between. The DNA for the CDR3 is TGCAGCGTTTCCGCTAGCACAGATACGCAGTATTTT. Translation gives CSVSASTDTQYF.

V is TRBV28 and J is TRBJ2-1, with D maybe TRBD1 (5 bases). V was shortened by 1 base and J by 5 bases, with 21 bases between the two germline ends. Germline values: CDR1 MDHEN, CDR2 SYDVKM. This CDR3 spans 18 amino acids. The CDR3 loop reads CASSLYGAQVSLHNEQFF. CDR3 DNA: TGTGCCAGCAGTTTATATGGGGCCCAGGTCTCCCTCCACAATGAGCAGTTCTTC.

This clonotype was observed many times. J is TRBJ2-5 and V is TRBV5-1; a possible D gene is TRBD2 (5 bases). This CDR3 spans 16 amino acids. Germline V gene data show CDR1 as SGHRS and CDR2 as YFSETQ. The V and J ends lost 5 bases and 4 bases respectively, with 21 bases between them. CDR3 sequence: CASRPGKGRGRETQYF. The CDR3 bases are TGCGCCAGCAGACCCGGGAAAGGCCGAGGTAGAGAGACCCAGTACTTC.

The genes are TRBV30 and TRBJ1-1; D is perhaps TRBD1 (6 bases). Trimming cost V 3 bases and J 4 bases, with 12 bases left between them. The CDR3 extends over 13 amino acids. Per germline, CDR1 GTSNPN and CDR2 SVGIG (reference sequence). In DNA, the CDR3 is TGTGCCTGGAGCTTACAGGGAAGCACTGAAGCTTTCTTT. Encoded protein: CAWSLQGSTEAFF.

This clonotype was counted many times. V and J are TRBV7-2 and TRBJ2-5; D gene ambiguous. Trimming stripped 1 base from V and 1 base from J, with 4 bases between. Per germline, CDR1 SGHTA and CDR2 FQGNSA. The CDR3 extends over 13 amino acids. CDR3 sequence reads: CASSLDSQETQYF. The DNA for the CDR3 is TGTGCCAGCAGCTTAGACAGCCAAGAGACCCAGTACTTC.

This clonotype has ten or more counts. The CDR3 spells CSARRGRDYGYTF. CDR3 sequence (DNA): TGCAGTGCTAGGAGGGGGCGAGACTATGGCTACACCTTC. The gene calls are TRBV20-1 and TRBJ1-2, with 7 bases lining up with TRBD1. The CDR3 spans 13 residues. The trim removed 3 bases at V and 3 bases at J, leaving 4 bases unmatched. Germline lookup yields CDR1 DFQATT and CDR2 SNEGSKA (reference sequence).

Regarding this clonotype: A much more abundant neighbour one base away suggests this may be a read error. This chain connects TRBV2 to TRBJ2-1; perhaps TRBD1 as D (5 bases). The CDR3 totals 15 residues. Deletions cut 0 bases from V and 6 bases from J, with 12 bases between. Germline lookup yields CDR1 SNHLY and CDR2 FYNNEI. The CDR3 sequence: CASSEAQVAGNEQFF. The CDR3 region has the DNA TGTGCCAGCAGTGAAGCACAGGTGGCCGGCAATGAGCAGTTCTTC.

Only a few counts were recorded for this clonotype. The chain employs TRBV5-1 and TRBJ2-1; D not certain. This CDR3 is 12 amino acids long. CDR1 and CDR2 from the germline V gene are SGHRS and YFSETQ. Trimming left V 0 bases short and J 10 bases short, with 8 bases between. This CDR3 reads CASSLEVAEQFF. The CDR3 DNA reads TGCGCCAGCAGCTTGGAAGTCGCGGAGCAGTTCTTC. Complete variable domain (other parts from reference TRBV5-1 and TRBJ2-1): KAGVTQTPRYLIKTRGQQVTLSCSPISGHRSVSWYQQTPGQGLQFLFEYFSETQRNKGNFPGRFSGRQFSNSRSEMNVSTLELGDSALYLCASSLEVAEQFFGPGTRLTVL.

This clonotype was recorded a few times. The chain has TRBV7-9 and TRBJ2-7; tentatively, D is TRBD2 (5 bases). This CDR3 is 15 amino acids long. The V end lost 5 bases, the J end lost 5 bases, and 19 bases lay between the germline ends. Per germline, CDR1 SEHNR and CDR2 FQNEAQ (reference sequence). DNA of the CDR3: TGTGCCAGCAGCCCGGCGGGCAGCTTAGACAACGAGCAGTACTTC. As protein: CASSPAGSLDNEQYF.

The chain employs TRBV5-5 and TRBJ2-3; maybe TRBD1 (5 bases). This CDR3 spans 15 amino acids. V was cut by 2 bases and J by 1 base, with 11 bases left in between. CDR1 is SGHKS, CDR2 YYEKEE, per germline (reference sequence). CDR3 sequence (DNA): TGTGCCAGCAGCTTAATTGACAGACGCACAGATACGCAGTATTTT. It codes for CASSLIDRRTDTQYF. Variable domain in full (rest from reference TRBV5-5 and TRBJ2-3): DAGVTQSPTHLIKTRGQQVTLRCSPISGHKSVSWYQQVLGQGPQFIFQYYEKEERGRGNFPDRFSARQFPNYSSELNVNALLLGDSALYLCASSLIDRRTDTQYFGPGTRLTVL.

The table lists this clonotype with a few counts. The chain carries TRBV6-2 or TRBV6-3 and TRBJ2-7; the match to TRBD1 covers 7 bases. CDR1 is MNHEY and CDR2 is SVGEGT in the germline V gene. The CDR3 has 12 residues. V trimming: 4 bases; J trimming: 7 bases; junction bases outside the gene matches: 4. CDR3 residues: CASSWDRGEQYF. The CDR3 DNA sequence: TGTGCCAGCAGTTGGGACAGAGGGGAGCAGTACTTC.

The chain has TRBV4-1 and TRBJ1-4; 8 positions match TRBD1. V gave up 3 bases and J gave up 8 bases; unmatched junction bases: 5. The CDR3 spans 14 residues. Germline V gene data show CDR1 as MGHRA and CDR2 as YSYEKL. The CDR3, as DNA: TGCGCCAGCAGCCAGGACAGGGCCAGGGAAAAACTGTTTTTT. It specifies CASSQDRAREKLFF.